The text below deals with one T cell receptor beta chain. After removal of 6 bases from V and 8 bases from J, the junction contained 5 bases not matched to a gene. The CDR3 covers 13 residues. The germline V gene encodes CDR1 MNHNS and CDR2 SASEGT. The data were taken from a study of shared T cell receptors in the human thymus. Sequencing used immunoSEQ multiplex PCR; TCRdb keeps in-frame clones, though not all of them. The sample records more than 550,000 clones, 75% to 90% being singletons. These sequences were also reported in another study, on human thymus T cells. Per that paper: Healthy Finnish infants undergoing corrective surgery for congenital heart defects provided the donor material. Thymic samples were excised during corrective heart operations. An apparent bias in V and J gene usage was seen in thymic and blood repertoires.

The chain links TRBV6-1 to TRBJ1-4; 8 nucleotides align to TRBD1. The specimen sequenced was thymocytes. The sequence derives from a girl under two years old with a congenital heart defect. Here the CDR3 reads CASRGQVWEKLFF. In DNA, the CDR3 is TGTGCCAGCAGGGGACAGGTTTGGGAAAAACTGTTTTTT.